Listed below are T cell receptor beta chains from one sample, sequenced in a study of CD8 T cells in ankylosing spondylitis. TCRdb re-called the 5' RACE reads through MiXCR, storing one row per CDR3 protein. Among about 200,000 distinct CDR3 sequences listed, roughly 13% were seen once. Input material: blood, either unsorted or a sorted T cell fraction (not recorded which). The receptors come from a male donor with ankylosing spondylitis or in good health (not recorded which). CDR3s include the opening cysteine and the closing phenylalanine or tryptophan. D genes are given only for firm matches. Size values are once, few and many counts, or a class for expanded clones, and some rows have none.

DNA: TGTGCCAGCAGCGCCAGCGGGAGTGGAACCGGGGAGCTGTTTTTT
CDR3: CASSASGSGTGELFF
J: TRBJ2-2
size: few
length: 15
D: TRBD2
V: TRBV9

DNA: TGTGCCAGCAGCTTAGGGCAAGGGCTACTCCAAGAGACCCAGTACTTC
CDR3: CASSLGQGLLQETQYF
J: TRBJ2-5
size: -
length: 16
D: -
V: TRBV7-9

DNA: TGTGCCAGCAGTTACAGGGAGGGCAATCAGCCCCAGCATTTT
CDR3: CASSYREGNQPQHF
J: TRBJ1-5
size: -
length: 14
D: -
V: TRBV6-5

DNA: TGTGCCAGCAGTTCAGGGGCAGATACGCAGTATTTT
CDR3: CASSSGADTQYF
J: TRBJ2-3
size: -
length: 12
D: -
V: TRBV11-3

DNA: TGCAGCGTTGAAGGGGCGGGCGGGGAGCTGTTTTTT
CDR3: CSVEGAGGELFF
J: TRBJ2-2
size: many
length: 12
D: -
V: TRBV29-1

DNA: TGTGCCAGCAGTGACCTCCCCCCGACTAGCGGGGCTACAGATACGCAGTATTTT
CDR3: CASSDLPPTSGATDTQYF
J: TRBJ2-3
size: -
length: 18
D: TRBD2
V: TRBV25-1

DNA: TGTGCCAGCAGAGAGCCACCAGGGTTGCCAGATACGCAGTATTTT
CDR3: CASREPPGLPDTQYF
J: TRBJ2-3
size: few
length: 15
D: -
V: TRBV6-1

DNA: TGTGCCAGCAGTTTATCGGGGCTAGGCTACAATGAGCAGTTCTTC
CDR3: CASSLSGLGYNEQFF
J: TRBJ2-1
size: -
length: 15
D: -
V: TRBV27

DNA: TGTGCCAGCAGCAAAGGATGGCGTGGGAGTTACTACGAGCAGTACTTC
CDR3: CASSKGWRGSYYEQYF
J: TRBJ2-7
size: few
length: 16
D: -
V: TRBV21-1

DNA: TGTGCCAGCGGGAACAGGGTTACCAACGTCCTGACTTTC
CDR3: CASGNRVTNVLTF
J: TRBJ2-6
size: -
length: 13
D: -
V: TRBV6-4

DNA: TGCAGTGCTCCCCCTTCGGGGGGGGTGCCCTACGAGCAGTACTTC
CDR3: CSAPPSGGVPYEQYF
J: TRBJ2-7
size: many
length: 15
D: TRBD2
V: TRBV20-1

DNA: TGTGCCAACGGACTAGCGACTGAGCAGTTCTTC
CDR3: CANGLATEQFF
J: TRBJ2-1
size: -
length: 11
D: TRBD2
V: TRBV12-3/TRBV12-4

DNA: TGTGCCAGCAGCGTTGGGAATTCACCCCTCCACTTT
CDR3: CASSVGNSPLHF
J: TRBJ1-6
size: few
length: 12
D: -
V: TRBV9

DNA: TGTGCCAGCAGTGATATGGGGGGATTGAACACTGAAGCTTTCTTT
CDR3: CASSDMGGLNTEAFF
J: TRBJ1-1
size: many
length: 15
D: -
V: TRBV3-1

DNA: TGTGCCAGCAGTTTATACCTCAGGGGGCAAGGAGAGACCCAGTACTTC
CDR3: CASSLYLRGQGETQYF
J: TRBJ2-5
size: many
length: 16
D: TRBD1
V: TRBV12-3/TRBV12-4

DNA: TGTGCCAGCAGTACGGGTTTGGACTTCAACAATGAGGAGTTCTTC
CDR3: CASSTGLDFNNEEFF
J: TRBJ2-1
size: -
length: 15
D: -
V: TRBV6-1

DNA: TGTGCCAGCAGTGACTTCTTGCGTAGCTCCTACAATGAGCAGTTCTTC
CDR3: CASSDFLRSSYNEQFF
J: TRBJ2-1
size: few
length: 16
D: -
V: TRBV6-4

DNA: TGTGCCAGCAGCCCGGGGGAGGGGAGGAACGAGCAGTACTTC
CDR3: CASSPGEGRNEQYF
J: TRBJ2-7
size: -
length: 14
D: TRBD2
V: TRBV12-3/TRBV12-4

DNA: TGTGCCAGCAGCCCTCGCGAACATCTTCTAACCCCCCAAGAGACCCAGTACTTC
CDR3: CASSPREHLLTPQETQYF
J: TRBJ2-5
size: -
length: 18
D: -
V: TRBV7-8

DNA: TGCGCCAGCAACGAAACAATGTACCGGGAGCTGTTTTTT
CDR3: CASNETMYRELFF
J: TRBJ2-2
size: once
length: 13
D: -
V: TRBV10-1

DNA: TGTGCCATCACAGATACTAGCGCCTCCTACGAGCAGTACTTC
CDR3: CAITDTSASYEQYF
J: TRBJ2-7
size: many
length: 14
D: TRBD2
V: TRBV10-3

DNA: TGTGCCATCAGTGGGGCCTCTGGAAACACCATATATTTT
CDR3: CAISGASGNTIYF
J: TRBJ1-3
size: -
length: 13
D: -
V: TRBV10-3

DNA: TGTGCCAGCAGCTTGGCCGGAAGGGGCGTTCACACCGGGGAGCTGTTTTTT
CDR3: CASSLAGRGVHTGELFF
J: TRBJ2-2
size: many
length: 17
D: -
V: TRBV5-4

DNA: TGTGCCAGCAGCGGGGGGCCCTCCTACGAGCAGTACTTC
CDR3: CASSGGPSYEQYF
J: TRBJ2-7
size: -
length: 13
D: -
V: TRBV7-9

DNA: TGTGCCAGCAGCGGCCATAAGCAGTACTTC
CDR3: CASSGHKQYF
J: TRBJ2-7
size: -
length: 10
D: -
V: TRBV7-2

DNA: TGTGCCAGCAGCTTAAGAGTAGCGGGGGTTTATGAGCAGTTCTTC
CDR3: CASSLRVAGVYEQFF
J: TRBJ2-1
size: -
length: 15
D: TRBD2
V: TRBV13

DNA: TGTGCCAGCAGCCGAAATTGGGCTAGCGGGTACTACGAGCAGTACTTC
CDR3: CASSRNWASGYYEQYF
J: TRBJ2-7
size: few
length: 16
D: TRBD2
V: TRBV7-9

DNA: TGTGCTAGTGGTTTGGCAGGGGGCGCCGGGGAGCTGTTTTTT
CDR3: CASGLAGGAGELFF
J: TRBJ2-2
size: -
length: 14
D: TRBD1
V: TRBV12-5

DNA: TGTGCCAGCAGTCCTAGGACAGGGGGGGTCTACAATGAGCAGTTCTTC
CDR3: CASSPRTGGVYNEQFF
J: TRBJ2-1
size: few
length: 16
D: TRBD1
V: TRBV27

DNA: TGTGCCATCAGTGAGCCCGGGACTAGCGGGGATGAGCAGTTCTTC
CDR3: CAISEPGTSGDEQFF
J: TRBJ2-1
size: many
length: 15
D: TRBD2
V: TRBV10-3

DNA: TGTGCCAGCAGTTACGGGGGGGGTTCACCCCTCCACTTT
CDR3: CASSYGGGSPLHF
J: TRBJ1-6
size: -
length: 13
D: -
V: TRBV6-5

DNA: TGCGCCAGCAGCTCTGGACAGGGAGGTACTGAAGCTTTCTTT
CDR3: CASSSGQGGTEAFF
J: TRBJ1-1
size: -
length: 14
D: TRBD1
V: TRBV5-1

DNA: TGCAGCGTTGAGGGGGAAGGAGGAGCCTACAATGAGCAGTTCTTC
CDR3: CSVEGEGGAYNEQFF
J: TRBJ2-1
size: -
length: 15
D: -
V: TRBV29-1

DNA: TGTGCCAGCAGTGGGGGGTCTAGCGGGAGAGAGACCCAGTACTTC
CDR3: CASSGGSSGRETQYF
J: TRBJ2-5
size: many
length: 15
D: TRBD2
V: TRBV25-1